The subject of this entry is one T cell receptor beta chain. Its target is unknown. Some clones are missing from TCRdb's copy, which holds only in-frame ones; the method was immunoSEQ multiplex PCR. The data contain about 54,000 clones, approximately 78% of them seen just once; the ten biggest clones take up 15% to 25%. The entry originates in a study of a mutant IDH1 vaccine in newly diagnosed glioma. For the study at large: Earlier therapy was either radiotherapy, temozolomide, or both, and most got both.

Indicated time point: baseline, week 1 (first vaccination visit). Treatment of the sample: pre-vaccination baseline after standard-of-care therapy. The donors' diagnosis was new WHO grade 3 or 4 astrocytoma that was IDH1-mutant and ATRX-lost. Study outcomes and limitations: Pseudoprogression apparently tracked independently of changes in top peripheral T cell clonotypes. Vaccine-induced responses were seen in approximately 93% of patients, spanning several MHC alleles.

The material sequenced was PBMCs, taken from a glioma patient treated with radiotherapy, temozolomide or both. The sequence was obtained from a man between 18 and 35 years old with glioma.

CDR3 sequence: CASSLPDSTDTQYF. The CDR3 DNA reads as TGTGCCAGCAGCCTCCCCGACAGCACAGATACGCAGTATTTT. The rearrangement links TRBV5-4 to TRBJ2-3; D is uncertain. Trimming removed 4 bases from V and 0 bases from J, with 9 bases in between. This CDR3 region has 14 residues. The germline CDR1 and CDR2 sequences are SGHNT and YYREEE (reference sequence).